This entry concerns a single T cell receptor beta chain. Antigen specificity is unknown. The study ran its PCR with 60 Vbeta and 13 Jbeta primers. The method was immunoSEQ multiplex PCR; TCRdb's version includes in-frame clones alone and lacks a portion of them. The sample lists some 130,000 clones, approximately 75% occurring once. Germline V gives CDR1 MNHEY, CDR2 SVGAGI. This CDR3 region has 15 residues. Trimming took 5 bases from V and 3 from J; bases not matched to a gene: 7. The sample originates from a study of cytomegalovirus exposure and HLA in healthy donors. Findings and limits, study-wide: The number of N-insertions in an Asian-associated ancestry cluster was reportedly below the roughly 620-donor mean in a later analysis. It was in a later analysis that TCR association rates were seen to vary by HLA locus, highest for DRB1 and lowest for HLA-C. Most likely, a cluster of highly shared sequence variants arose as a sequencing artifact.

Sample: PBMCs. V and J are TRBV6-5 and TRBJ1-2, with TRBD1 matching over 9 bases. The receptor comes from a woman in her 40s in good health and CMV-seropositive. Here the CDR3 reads CASSQPGQGHYGYTF. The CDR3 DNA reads TGTGCCAGCAGTCAACCGGGACAGGGACACTATGGCTACACCTTC.